This T cell receptor beta chain comes out of a study of breast tumors, draining lymph nodes, adjacent tissues. In TCRdb, the multiplex PCR reads were re-called with MiXCR into one record per CDR3 protein. Among over 100,000 distinct CDR3 sequences listed, about 20% were seen once. Study-level findings and limits: The lymph node origin of tumor T cells was framed as consistent with a hypothesis, not demonstrated. Tumor TCR diversity was below lymph nodes but above nontumor tissue. Findings are consistent with lymph node origin and intratumoral expansion of most tumor T cells. Luminal-like breast cancer showed significantly higher tumor–nontumor repertoire similarity than basal-like.

Breast cancer patients provided tissue from their axillary draining lymph nodes. This clonotype was counted many times. The antigen is not known. Sample: axillary lymph node tissue. The clonotype originates from a female donor with breast cancer. Some clones in this sample may be carry-over from other donors' samples.

The CDR3 spells CASSQVSGSLTDTQYF. For the CDR3, the DNA is TGTGCCAGCAGCCAAGTTAGCGGGAGCCTCACAGATACGCAGTATTTT. This chain links TRBV14 with TRBJ2-3; 9 bases fit TRBD2. The V segment lost 1 base and the J segment 2 bases; nucleotides outside the gene matches: 4. The CDR3 is 16 residues long. Germline CDR1 is SGHDN and CDR2 is FVKESK.